This T cell receptor (beta chain) was identified in a study of T cell repertoires in aging, cancer and after chemotherapy. Overall study results and limits: The repertoire data cannot show anything about immunological memory following chemotherapy. Age-matched healthy donors had significantly more diverse, less clonal blood TCR repertoires than untreated cancer patients.

TRB rearrangements spanning V, D and J were amplified using mixed TRB-A/B primers. TCRdb redid the calling of the multiplex PCR reads with MiXCR, one entry per CDR3 protein. This sample yields around 16,000 distinct CDR3 sequences, of which 45% to 50% are seen a single time; roughly a tenth belongs to the top ten. CDR3 length equals 19 residues. The germline CDR1 and CDR2 sequences are MNHEY and SMNVEV (reference sequence). Unmatched junction bases numbered 14, after V lost 3 bases and J lost 3 bases. Amplification of TCR beta used genomic DNA extracted from peripheral blood. Details on this clonotype: What it recognizes is unknown.

The rearrangement uses TRBV27 and TRBJ2-7; the match to TRBD2 covers 13 bases. The specimen was blood. The receptor was isolated from a human donor in good health. The CDR3 bases are TGTGCCAGCAGTTTCGGGACTAGCGGGATTTTGAGCCCTCTCTACGAGCAGTACTTC. This translates into CASSFGTSGILSPLYEQYF.